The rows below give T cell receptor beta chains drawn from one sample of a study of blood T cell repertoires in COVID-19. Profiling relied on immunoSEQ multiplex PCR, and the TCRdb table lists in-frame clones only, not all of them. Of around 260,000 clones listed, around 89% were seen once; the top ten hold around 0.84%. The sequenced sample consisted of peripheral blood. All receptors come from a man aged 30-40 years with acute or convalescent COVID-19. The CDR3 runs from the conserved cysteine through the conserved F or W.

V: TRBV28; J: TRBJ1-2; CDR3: CASRSDRGANYGYTF
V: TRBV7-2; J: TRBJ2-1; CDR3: CASSLVAGGLNNEQFF
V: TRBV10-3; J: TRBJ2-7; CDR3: CATADRPNGYEQYF
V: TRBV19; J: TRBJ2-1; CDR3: CASSMSGDNEQFF
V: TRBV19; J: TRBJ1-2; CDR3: CASSNRDRVIYGYTF
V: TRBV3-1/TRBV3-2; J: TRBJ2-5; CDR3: CASSQAGLETQYF
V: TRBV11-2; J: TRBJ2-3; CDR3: CASSPLRGADTQYF
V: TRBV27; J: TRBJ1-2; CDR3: CASSLSPGRLHGYTF
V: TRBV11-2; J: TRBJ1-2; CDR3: CASSVGRSVNYGYTF
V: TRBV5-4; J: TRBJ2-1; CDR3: CASSDSRKRDGNEQFF
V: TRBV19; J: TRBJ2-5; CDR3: CASNPAGAETQYF
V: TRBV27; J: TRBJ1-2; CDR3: CASSPIGTEPTYGYTF
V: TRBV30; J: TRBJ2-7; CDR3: CAWSVGKGDEQYF
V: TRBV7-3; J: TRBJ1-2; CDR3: CASSPGGGPYARSRGYTF
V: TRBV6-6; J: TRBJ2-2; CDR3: CASRAQGGYTGELFF
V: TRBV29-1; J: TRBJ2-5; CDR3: CSVDDPGQGETQYF
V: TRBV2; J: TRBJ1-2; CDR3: CASSKPDSTGGRGYTF
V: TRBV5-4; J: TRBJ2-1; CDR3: CASSLWTSGYNEQFF
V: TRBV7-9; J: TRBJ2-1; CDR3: CASSAPSGSSYNEQFF
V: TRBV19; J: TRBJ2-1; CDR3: CASSLRDRGRMSTNEQFF
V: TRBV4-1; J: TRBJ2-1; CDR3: CASSQDPGLAGVGEQFF
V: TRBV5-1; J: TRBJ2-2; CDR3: CASNVLRNTGELFF
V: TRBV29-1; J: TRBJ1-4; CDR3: CSVADRGRDEKLFF
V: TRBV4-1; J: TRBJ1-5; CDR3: CASSPKLDYSNQPQHF
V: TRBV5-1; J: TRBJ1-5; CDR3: CASSLRTGPGQPQHF
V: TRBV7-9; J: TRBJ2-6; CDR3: CASSLDSSGANVLTF
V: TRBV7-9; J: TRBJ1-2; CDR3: CASSFQGSNYGYTF
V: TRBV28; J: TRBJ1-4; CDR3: CASAAGGTSEKLFF
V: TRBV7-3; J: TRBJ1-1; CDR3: CASSPTGTVRYQGTEAFF
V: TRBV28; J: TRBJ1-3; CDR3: CASTGRTLGNTIYF
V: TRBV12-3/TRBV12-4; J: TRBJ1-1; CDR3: CASNSQGEAEAFF
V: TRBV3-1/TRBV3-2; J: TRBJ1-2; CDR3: CASSRVQGSGYGYTF
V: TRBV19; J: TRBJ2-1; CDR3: CASSFYFRTSGAYNEQFF
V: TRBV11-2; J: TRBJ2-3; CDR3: CASSLRGGSTSTDTQYF
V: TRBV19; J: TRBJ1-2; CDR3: CASRQGGGYTF
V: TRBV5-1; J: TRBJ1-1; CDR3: CASSARQGGTEAFF
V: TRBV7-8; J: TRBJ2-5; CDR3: CASSLARIRTTDPGYF
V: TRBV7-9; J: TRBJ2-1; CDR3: CASSLVVGLAGPREQFF
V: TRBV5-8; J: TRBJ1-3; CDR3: CASRTGGNTIYF
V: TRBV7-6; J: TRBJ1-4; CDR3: CASSLVARGDEKLFF
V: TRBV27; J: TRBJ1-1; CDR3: CASRGSVNTEAFF
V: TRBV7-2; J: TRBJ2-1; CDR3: CASSLGDRGIYNEQFF
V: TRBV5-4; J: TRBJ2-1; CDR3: CASSLASGAYNEQFF
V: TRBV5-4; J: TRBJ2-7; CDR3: CASSRGLAGGKFYEQYF
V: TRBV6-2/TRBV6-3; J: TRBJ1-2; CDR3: CASGLGVRGYTF
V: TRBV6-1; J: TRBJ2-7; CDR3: CASSEQGYEQYF
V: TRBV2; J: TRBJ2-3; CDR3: CASSPGSGSSTDTQYF
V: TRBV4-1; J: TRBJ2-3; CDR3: CASSQDGRLADTQYF
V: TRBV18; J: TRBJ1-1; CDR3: CASSLAGGTYTEAFF